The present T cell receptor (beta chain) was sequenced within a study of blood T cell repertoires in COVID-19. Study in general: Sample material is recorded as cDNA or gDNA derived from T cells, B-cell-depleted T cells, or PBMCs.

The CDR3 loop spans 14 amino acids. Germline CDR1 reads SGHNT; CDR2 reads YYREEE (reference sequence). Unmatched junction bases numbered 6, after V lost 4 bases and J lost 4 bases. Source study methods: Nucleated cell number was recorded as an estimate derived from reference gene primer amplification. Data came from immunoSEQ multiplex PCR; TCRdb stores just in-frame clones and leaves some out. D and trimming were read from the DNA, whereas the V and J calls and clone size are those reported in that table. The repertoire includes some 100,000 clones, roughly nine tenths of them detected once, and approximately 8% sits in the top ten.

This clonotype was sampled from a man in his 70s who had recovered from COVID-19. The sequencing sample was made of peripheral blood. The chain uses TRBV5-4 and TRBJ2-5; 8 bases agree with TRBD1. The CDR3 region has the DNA TGTGCCAGCAGCGACGACAGGGGAGGAGAGACCCAGTACTTC. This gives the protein CASSDDRGGETQYF.